The clone carrying this T cell receptor beta chain was picked up one time. The sample comes from a study of T cell changes during pregnancy in multiple sclerosis. Libraries were prepared by immunoSEQ multiplex PCR; TCRdb keeps only in-frame clonotypes and omits some of them. This sample has 68,000 or so clones, with around 90% found just once. V lost 2 bases and J lost 4, with 17 bases in between. The CDR3 consists of 16 residues. Looked up from germline, CDR1 is MGHRA and CDR2 is YSYEKL. The receptor was isolated from a female donor in good health, enrolled as a control in a pregnancy study. The material was peripheral blood, obtained in the second trimester of pregnancy. The gene calls are TRBV4-1 and TRBJ2-5; the D gene is possibly TRBD1 (5 bases). CDR3 residues: CASSQKFGQFSETQYF. In DNA, the CDR3 is TGCGCCAGCAGCCAAAAATTCGGACAATTCTCAGAGACCCAGTACTTC.